These T cell receptor beta chains were read from a single sample in a study of OX40 agonist ivuxolimab in advanced cancers. Generated by immunoSEQ multiplex PCR, the TCRdb table keeps only in-frame clones and is missing some. The profile shows approximately 80,000 clones, over 80% of them singletons. This specimen was CD4+ or CD8+ T cells sorted from blood, taken in a trial of the OX40 agonist ivuxolimab. The receptors stem from an adult with an advanced solid tumor such as melanoma, head and neck, liver or kidney cancer. CDR3s include the opening cysteine and the closing phenylalanine or tryptophan. D genes are given only for firm matches. For some rows the clone size is stated as once, few or many, or as a class when expanded; others skip it.

v_gene,abundance,j_gene,d_gene,CDR3aa,CDR3nt
TRBV19,NA,TRBJ2-5,NA,CASSIDFGGTQYF,TGTGCCAGTAGTATAGATTTCGGCGGGACCCAGTACTTC
TRBV11-3,NA,TRBJ2-3,NA,CASSLGLGEADITDTQYF,TGTGCCAGCAGCCTCGGTTTGGGCGAAGCCGATATAACAGATACGCAGTATTTT
TRBV14,NA,TRBJ2-2,NA,CASSQNLGMNTGELFF,TGTGCCAGCAGCCAAAATCTGGGGATGAACACCGGGGAGCTGTTTTTT
TRBV19,NA,TRBJ1-2,TRBD1,CASSNDRGETWSYTF,TGTGCCAGTAGTAACGACAGGGGGGAGACATGGAGCTACACCTTC
TRBV4-1,NA,TRBJ1-2,NA,CASSQEGIYGYTF,TGCGCCAGCAGCCAAGAGGGGATCTATGGCTACACCTTC
TRBV28,NA,TRBJ2-7,TRBD1,CASRPRDRAYEQYF,TGTGCCAGCAGACCTAGGGACAGGGCCTACGAGCAGTACTTC
TRBV18,NA,TRBJ2-7,NA,CASSPPSVDEQYF,TGTGCCAGCTCACCCCCCTCTGTGGACGAGCAGTACTTC
TRBV5-6,NA,TRBJ2-7,TRBD1,CASSSNRGAYEQYF,TGTGCCAGCAGTTCTAACAGGGGAGCCTACGAGCAGTACTTC
TRBV2,NA,TRBJ1-4,NA,CASSELGQVNEKLFF,TGTGCCAGCAGTGAGCTCGGACAAGTTAATGAAAAACTGTTTTTT
TRBV11-2,NA,TRBJ2-5,TRBD2,CASSASGFNGWETQYF,TGTGCCAGCAGCGCTAGCGGGTTTAACGGGTGGGAGACCCAGTACTTC
TRBV15,NA,TRBJ2-3,NA,CATSRARDSTDTQYF,TGTGCCACCAGCAGGGCCAGAGACAGCACAGATACGCAGTATTTT
TRBV9,NA,TRBJ2-2,NA,CASSVGGGAGPYTGELFF,TGTGCCAGCAGCGTAGGGGGCGGGGCGGGACCGTACACCGGGGAGCTGTTTTTT
TRBV4-1,once,TRBJ2-3,NA,CASSQTGYRDTQYF,TGCGCCAGCAGCCAAACAGGGTATAGGGATACGCAGTATTTT
TRBV7-6,NA,TRBJ2-3,NA,CASSPGGGRLDTQYF,TGTGCCAGCAGCCCCGGGGGCGGGAGATTGGATACGCAGTATTTT
TRBV7-2,NA,TRBJ1-2,NA,CASSLRTPVAGYTF,TGTGCCAGCAGCTTACGCACCCCAGTCGCTGGCTACACCTTC
TRBV30,NA,TRBJ2-4,NA,CAWSPGTNIQYF,TGTGCCTGGAGTCCGGGCACAAACATTCAGTACTTC
TRBV18,NA,TRBJ1-6,NA,CASSTGQNSPLHF,TGTGCCAGCTCAACTGGACAGAATTCACCCCTCCACTTT
TRBV18,NA,TRBJ2-1,NA,CASSLLTYNEQFF,TGTGCCAGCTCACTCTTGACCTACAATGAGCAGTTCTTC
TRBV7-2,NA,TRBJ2-1,TRBD1,CASSTGNPGQNYNEQFF,TGTGCCAGCAGCACTGGAAATCCGGGACAGAATTATAATGAGCAGTTCTTC
TRBV11-3,NA,TRBJ2-5,TRBD1,CASSLEGDRGETQYF,TGTGCCAGCAGCTTAGAGGGGGACAGGGGGGAGACCCAGTACTTC
TRBV6-1,NA,TRBJ1-1,TRBD1,CASSVGGRGPDTEAFF,TGTGCCAGCAGTGTGGGCGGCAGGGGGCCTGACACTGAAGCTTTCTTT
TRBV2,NA,TRBJ2-3,NA,CASSEQGYTDTQYF,TGTGCCAGCAGTGAGCAGGGATACACAGATACGCAGTATTTT
TRBV7-2,NA,TRBJ2-3,NA,CASSLVRSAFRTDTQYF,TGTGCCAGCAGCTTAGTTCGGTCCGCATTCCGAACAGATACGCAGTATTTT
TRBV12-5,NA,TRBJ2-3,TRBD1,CASGGDSPSTDTQYF,TGTGCTAGTGGGGGGGACAGCCCTAGCACAGATACGCAGTATTTT
TRBV7-2,NA,TRBJ1-2,NA,CASSSYSGVANYGYTF,TGTGCCAGCAGCTCATACTCGGGGGTAGCTAACTATGGCTACACCTTC
TRBV11-3,once,TRBJ2-4,NA,CASKKGAGNIQYF,TGTGCCAGCAAGAAGGGAGCGGGAAACATTCAGTACTTC
TRBV7-8,NA,TRBJ2-5,TRBD1,CAILRTGGALALETQYF,TGTGCCATTCTTAGGACAGGGGGCGCCTTGGCTTTGGAGACCCAGTACTTC
TRBV28,NA,TRBJ2-2,NA,CASSLFRGGELFF,TGTGCCAGCAGTTTATTCCGGGGCGGGGAGCTGTTTTTT
TRBV5-1,NA,TRBJ2-7,NA,CASSPRIDSLSSYEQYF,TGCGCCAGCAGCCCCAGAATTGACAGTTTGAGCTCCTACGAGCAGTACTTC
TRBV5-1,NA,TRBJ2-1,TRBD1,CASSLDFWDSYNEQFF,TGCGCCAGCAGCTTGGATTTTTGGGACAGTTACAATGAGCAGTTCTTC
TRBV2,NA,TRBJ1-4,NA,CASCPEGRPNEKLFF,TGTGCCAGCTGCCCAGAGGGACGGCCTAATGAAAAACTGTTTTTT
TRBV7-2,NA,TRBJ1-1,NA,CASSSAGRQNTEAFF,TGTGCCAGCAGCTCGGCGGGACGCCAGAACACTGAAGCTTTCTTT
TRBV4-2,NA,TRBJ2-1,TRBD2,CASSQGGSGGSYNEQFF,TGTGCCAGCAGCCAAGGTGGTAGCGGGGGGTCCTACAATGAGCAGTTCTTC
TRBV18,NA,TRBJ2-2,TRBD1,CASSRQGKNTGELFF,TGTGCCAGCTCAAGACAGGGGAAGAACACCGGGGAGCTGTTTTTT
TRBV10-3,NA,TRBJ1-4,NA,CAISDRENEKLFF,TGTGCCATCAGTGACAGGGAAAATGAAAAACTGTTTTTT
TRBV7-9,NA,TRBJ2-1,NA,CASSLRGEPPYNEQFF,TGTGCCAGCAGCTTAAGGGGGGAGCCGCCCTACAATGAGCAGTTCTTC
TRBV19,NA,TRBJ2-7,TRBD1,CASSRTGGEYEQYF,TGTGCCAGTAGCAGGACAGGGGGCGAATACGAGCAGTACTTC
TRBV6-1,NA,TRBJ1-5,NA,CASSEPTGYGNQPQHF,TGTGCCAGCAGTGAACCTACTGGGTACGGCAATCAGCCCCAGCATTTT
TRBV6-5,NA,TRBJ2-5,TRBD1,CASSYSTGNQETQYF,TGTGCCAGCAGTTACTCGACAGGGAACCAAGAGACCCAGTACTTC
TRBV28,NA,TRBJ2-5,NA,CASSLTRAQETQYF,TGTGCCAGCAGTTTAACCAGAGCGCAAGAGACCCAGTACTTC
TRBV18,NA,TRBJ2-1,NA,CASSPGLQGTQFF,TGTGCCAGCTCACCAGGGTTGCAGGGCACACAGTTCTTC
TRBV7-3,NA,TRBJ1-2,NA,CASSRTGGYTF,TGTGCCAGCAGCCGGACGGGAGGCTACACCTTC
TRBV28,NA,TRBJ2-5,NA,CASSPQGRVGETQYF,TGTGCCAGCAGTCCACAGGGCCGGGTGGGAGAGACCCAGTACTTC
TRBV2,once,TRBJ1-5,NA,CASSEPGVAQHF,TGTGCCAGCAGTGAACCCGGGGTGGCCCAGCATTTT
TRBV5-1,NA,TRBJ2-3,TRBD1,CATGTGSTDTQYF,TGCGCCACCGGGACAGGGAGCACAGATACGCAGTATTTT
TRBV15,NA,TRBJ2-1,NA,CATKGDFSYNEQFF,TGTGCCACCAAGGGGGACTTCTCCTACAATGAGCAGTTCTTC
TRBV10-3,NA,TRBJ2-3,NA,CAISESSDTQYF,TGTGCCATCAGTGAGTCTTCCGATACGCAGTATTTT
TRBV25-1,NA,TRBJ1-4,NA,CASSAQGINEKLFF,TGTGCCAGCAGTGCTCAGGGGATTAATGAAAAACTGTTTTTT
TRBV19,NA,TRBJ1-3,NA,CASSTRTVSGNTIYF,TGTGCCAGTAGTACCCGGACAGTTTCTGGAAACACCATATATTTT
TRBV5-1,NA,TRBJ1-2,NA,CASSDRGYGYTF,TGCGCCAGCAGCGACCGGGGGTATGGCTACACCTTC
TRBV27,NA,TRBJ2-7,NA,CASRDQGYEQYF,TGTGCCAGCAGGGATCAGGGCTACGAGCAGTACTTC
TRBV5-1,NA,TRBJ2-7,TRBD1,CASSRTDRGYEQYF,TGCGCCAGCAGCCGGACCGACAGGGGATACGAGCAGTACTTC
TRBV19,NA,TRBJ1-5,NA,CASSRGNRDLSNQPQHF,TGTGCCAGTAGTCGGGGGAACAGGGACTTAAGCAATCAGCCCCAGCATTTT
TRBV5-1,NA,TRBJ1-1,NA,CASSAAPTTEAFF,TGCGCCAGCAGCGCAGCCCCGACCACTGAAGCTTTCTTT
TRBV9,NA,TRBJ2-7,TRBD2,CASSQGASGYEQYF,TGTGCCAGCAGCCAAGGGGCTAGCGGCTACGAGCAGTACTTC
TRBV29-1,once,TRBJ1-5,NA,CSAWEGGLQPQHF,TGCAGCGCCTGGGAGGGCGGGCTTCAGCCCCAGCATTTT
TRBV19,NA,TRBJ2-2,NA,CASTESEGHGELFF,TGTGCCAGTACCGAGTCTGAGGGGCACGGGGAGCTGTTTTTT
TRBV10-2,NA,TRBJ2-7,TRBD1,CASSGGTGGNPYEQYF,TGCGCCAGCAGTGGAGGGACAGGGGGCAATCCCTACGAGCAGTACTTC